This entry concerns a single T cell receptor beta chain. This CDR3 spans 15 amino acids. The V gene end was trimmed by 4 bases and the J gene end by 1 base; junction bases not matched to a gene: 5. Per germline, CDR1 SGHNT and CDR2 YYREEE (reference sequence). In the authors' workflow: By means of reference gene primer amplification, nucleated cell counts were estimated. The data were produced by immunoSEQ multiplex PCR, yet TCRdb's version contains in-frame clones alone and is incomplete. The DNA was the basis for D and trimming; V, J and clone size are from that table. The table records approximately 74,000 clones, 70% to 90% of them present only once. This sample was included in a study of blood T cell repertoires in COVID-19. As for the study in general: Acute and convalescent COVID-19 samples came from the United States, Italy and Spain. T cells, B-cell-depleted T cells, or PBMCs provided the cDNA or gDNA that served as material.

Sequencing was carried out using peripheral blood. The receptor's source is a man in his 70s with acute or convalescent COVID-19. This chain joins TRBV5-4 and TRBJ2-7, with TRBD2 matching over 10 bases. The CDR3, as DNA: TGTGCCAGCAGCCCTACAGCGGGAGGGTCCTACGAGCAGTACTTC. Translation gives CASSPTAGGSYEQYF. The variable domain in full, completed from reference TRBV5-4 and TRBJ2-7, reads ETGVTQSPTHLIKTRGQQVTLRCSSQSGHNTVSWYQQALGQGPQFIFQYYREEENGRGNFPPRFSGLQFPNYSSELNVNALELDDSALYLCASSPTAGGSYEQYFGPGTRLTVT.